The 21 T cell receptor beta chains reported below all come from one sample, sequenced in a study of T-cell reconstitution after alpha-beta-depleted transplantation in children listed by TCRdb under 2016. The library was generated by PCR. Data came from an Illumina HiSeq 2500. To normalize quantification of the TCRbeta repertoire, the TCR libraries were built with molecular barcoding that relied on unique molecular identifiers. TCRdb reanalyzed the raw reads on its own, using fastp at Q25 for trimming and MiXCR for clone calling, and kept in-frame beta chains. Duplicate CDR3 protein sequences are folded into a single record with the most common DNA and genes. For this sample the table gives fewer than 120,000 distinct CDR3 sequences, of which 10% to 13% were detected only once. The ten largest clones add up to 8% of the sample. The source was PBMCs from the stem cell graft donor, collected from the stem cell graft. The source is a human donor who donated a stem cell graft to a child with acute lymphoblastic leukemia.

This clonotype occurred many times. The J gene is TRBJ2-5, the V gene TRBV5-1, with 9 bases fitting TRBD1. The germline gives CDR1 SGHRS, CDR2 YFSETQ. This CDR3 has 13 amino acids. The trim removed 6 bases at V and 3 bases at J, leaving 3 bases unmatched. The CDR3 DNA reads as TGCGCCAGCACCGGGACAGGGAAAGAGACCCAGTACTTC. Translated: CASTGTGKETQYF.

At least ten counts were recorded for this clonotype. The chain uses TRBV12-3 or TRBV12-4 and TRBJ1-5; D not resolved. This CDR3 comprises 13 residues. Between the trimmed V and J ends, which lost 6 bases and 1 base, there was a span of 7 bases. The CDR3 protein is CASSPDSNQPQHF. CDR3 coding DNA: TGTGCCAGCAGCCCAGACAGCAATCAGCCCCAGCATTTT.

This clonotype was found many times. The gene calls are TRBV9 and TRBJ2-3, with TRBD1 matching over 7 bases. The CDR3 extends over 15 amino acids. Trimming at V came to 4 bases and at J to 3 bases, leaving 8 bases not matched to a gene. Per germline, CDR1 SGDLS and CDR2 YYNGEE. CDR3 residues: CASSQGGLGTDTQYF. CDR3 sequence (DNA): TGTGCCAGCAGCCAAGGGGGCCTGGGGACAGATACGCAGTATTTT.

This clonotype was found many times. This sequence joins TRBV12-3 or TRBV12-4 and TRBJ1-1; 8 bases fit TRBD1. The ends lost 3 bases at V and 13 bases at J; junction bases unmatched: 7. This CDR3 has 12 amino acids. This CDR3 reads CASSFGRGLVFF. In DNA form, the CDR3 reads TGTGCCAGCAGTTTCGGCAGGGGGCTTGTTTTCTTT.

This clonotype was counted many times. V usage is TRBV28 and J usage is TRBJ2-1; the D gene is possibly TRBD1 (6 bases). Germline CDR1 and CDR2: MDHEN and SYDVKM. V lost 7 bases and J 0 bases, leaving 16 bases between the germline ends. There are 16 residues in the CDR3. The CDR3 DNA reads TGTGCCAGCAAAACTCCAGGGGACAACTCCTACAATGAGCAGTTCTTC. Translated, it gives CASKTPGDNSYNEQFF.

This clonotype was picked up many times. V is TRBV19 and J is TRBJ2-3; 8 bases align to TRBD2. The CDR3 is made up of 15 amino acids. Germline V gives CDR1 LNHDA, CDR2 SQIVND (reference sequence). J was trimmed by 3 bases and V by 7 bases; bases with no gene match: 9. Here the CDR3 reads CASTGSGSGTDTQYF. The CDR3 DNA is TGTGCCAGTACCGGAAGCGGGAGCGGAACAGATACGCAGTATTTT.

This clonotype occurred many times. The chain joins TRBV10-2 to TRBJ2-3, with 11 bases fitting TRBD2. This CDR3 comprises 18 residues. V was clipped by 2 bases and J by 2 bases; unmatched bases: 9. The germline gives CDR1 WSHSY, CDR2 SAAADI. The CDR3 loop is CASSEVVAGGVDTDTQYF. The CDR3, as DNA: TGCGCCAGCAGTGAGGTGGTAGCGGGAGGGGTAGACACAGATACGCAGTATTTT.

This clonotype was seen ten or more times. V usage is TRBV5-1 and J usage is TRBJ1-2; 10 bases line up with TRBD1. V shed 2 bases, J shed 6 bases, and the junction held 4 bases outside the gene matches. The CDR3 contains 14 residues. The germline gives CDR1 SGHRS, CDR2 YFSETQ. The CDR3 region is CASSLGTGEHGYTF. In nucleotides, the CDR3 is TGCGCCAGCAGCTTAGGGACAGGGGAGCATGGCTACACCTTC.

This clonotype was observed a handful of times. This chain links TRBV27 with TRBJ2-1; D might be TRBD1 or TRBD2, each matching 5 bases. CDR3 size: 15 residues. In germline, CDR1 is MNHEY, CDR2 SMNVEV (reference sequence). The V end lost 4 bases, the J end lost 1 base, and 11 bases lay between the germline ends. The CDR3 coding sequence is TGTGCCAGCAGTTACGGGACGGCTTCCTACAATGAGCAGTTCTTC. This sequence encodes CASSYGTASYNEQFF.

This clonotype was observed many times. This rearrangement joins TRBV12-3 or TRBV12-4 to TRBJ1-2; D is unclear. This CDR3 comprises 14 residues. Trimming removed 3 bases at V and 1 base at J, with 9 bases between. CDR3 DNA sequence: TGTGCCAGCAGTTTCCAGGACGGTAACTATGGCTACACCTTC. Translated: CASSFQDGNYGYTF.

There are many counts of this clonotype. The genes are TRBV5-1 and TRBJ2-7, with 8 bases aligning to TRBD1. CDR3 size: 14 residues. V shed 3 bases and J 0 bases; nucleotides not matched to a gene: 2. Germline V gene lookup returns CDR1 SGHRS and CDR2 YFSETQ. CDR3 region: CASSSTGGSYEQYF. The CDR3 DNA follows: TGCGCCAGCAGCTCAACAGGGGGCTCCTACGAGCAGTACTTC.

In this sample, this clonotype turned up many times. This rearrangement joins TRBV2 to TRBJ2-4, with D maybe TRBD2 (5 bases). The germline V gene encodes CDR1 SNHLY and CDR2 FYNNEI. CDR3 size: 12 residues. V lost 2 bases to trimming and J lost 10 bases, with 9 bases between them. CDR3 in amino acids: CASSEKRPIQYF. CDR3 in DNA: TGTGCCAGCAGTGAAAAGCGGCCAATTCAGTACTTC.

Regarding this clonotype: A much larger clone lies a single base off, so this may be a read error. CDR3 in DNA: TGCAGTGCCCCTCACGGGGGGCCTGAAGCTTTCTTT. It yields the protein CSAPHGGPEAFF. The rearrangement joins TRBV20-1 to TRBJ1-1, with D tentatively TRBD1 (6 bases). Germline CDR1 DFQATT, CDR2 SNEGSKA (reference sequence). Trimming took 6 bases from V and 6 from J, leaving 14 bases between them. This CDR3 comprises 12 residues.

Ten or more counts support this clonotype. This sequence joins TRBV28 and TRBJ2-1; D assignment may be TRBD1 or TRBD2 (7 bases each). The germline CDR1 and CDR2 sequences are MDHEN and SYDVKM. V dropped 7 bases and J dropped 1 base, with 11 bases sitting between them. The CDR3 is made up of 14 amino acids. The CDR3 protein is CASNQGGSYNEQFF. The DNA for the CDR3 is TGTGCCAGCAATCAGGGGGGGTCCTACAATGAGCAGTTCTTC.

This clonotype was found many times. The chain links TRBV12-3 or TRBV12-4 to TRBJ2-7, with 13 positions matching TRBD2. After removal of 6 bases from V and 3 bases from J, the junction contained 8 bases not matched to a gene. The CDR3 loop spans 16 amino acids. CDR3 sequence reads: CASRTSGRSGNYEQYF. CDR3 nucleotide sequence: TGTGCCAGCAGGACTAGCGGGAGGTCCGGAAACTACGAGCAGTACTTC.

This clonotype was seen repeatedly, ten times or more. The V and J genes are TRBV20-1 and TRBJ2-7, with 10 bases matching TRBD1. After removal of 3 bases from V and 0 bases from J, the junction contained 5 bases not matched to a gene. Germline assignment: CDR1 DFQATT and CDR2 SNEGSKA (reference sequence). This CDR3 is built from 15 residues. CDR3 nucleotide sequence: TGCAGTGCTAGGACCGGGACAGGGGTCTCCTACGAGCAGTACTTC. Encoded protein: CSARTGTGVSYEQYF.

Ten or more counts support this clonotype. A junction boundary mismatches the germline segment, possibly from a read error. V usage is TRBV7-7 and J usage is TRBJ2-3, with 16 bases matching TRBD2. This CDR3 is built from 19 residues. Looked up from germline, CDR1 is SSHAT and CDR2 is FNYEAQ (reference sequence). CDR3 protein: CASSLGGLAGGPGTDTQYF. Here the CDR3 DNA reads TGTGCTAGCAGCTTAGGGGGACTAGCGGGAGGGCCCGGCACAGATACGCAGTATTTT.

This clonotype was counted many times. Here the CDR3 reads CSVEDRAMQYF. For the CDR3, the DNA is TGCAGCGTTGAAGACAGGGCGATGCAGTACTTC. The chain uses TRBV29-1 and TRBJ2-7; weak D call: TRBD1 (5 bases). Germline lookup yields CDR1 SQVTM and CDR2 ANQGSEA. The CDR3 sequence is 11 residues long. Trimming pared 0 bases from V and 9 bases from J, leaving 9 bases between.

In its sample, this clonotype was seen many times. The chain uses TRBV6-2 or TRBV6-3 and TRBJ2-3; perhaps D is TRBD1 or TRBD2 (5 bases each). The CDR3 is 15 amino acids. The V and J ends lost 0 bases and 3 bases respectively, with 10 bases between them. Germline values: CDR1 MNHEY, CDR2 SVGEGT. The chain's CDR3 is CASSYSGGWTDTQYF. The CDR3 nucleotides are TGTGCCAGCAGTTACTCTGGGGGATGGACAGATACGCAGTATTTT.

The table lists this clonotype with many counts. The J gene is TRBJ1-2, the V gene TRBV20-1; no clear D. The CDR3 has 16 amino acids. Germline CDR1 and CDR2: DFQATT and SNEGSKA (reference sequence). The V end was cut by 5 bases, the J end by 5 bases, with 24 bases between. Here the CDR3 reads CSASHPHGGTTYGYTF. DNA for the CDR3: TGCAGTGCTTCTCACCCGCATGGTGGTACTACTTATGGCTACACCTTC.

This clonotype has a count of ten or more. This chain connects TRBV7-3 to TRBJ2-1; 7 nucleotides align to TRBD2. J was trimmed by 8 bases and V by 6 bases; bases with no gene match: 13. Germline lookup yields CDR1 SGHTA and CDR2 FQGTGA. The CDR3 contains 15 residues. The CDR3 loop reads CASSGVGGPLDEQFF. The CDR3 DNA is TGTGCCAGCAGTGGGGTGGGAGGGCCCCTCGATGAGCAGTTCTTC.